The 20 T cell receptor beta chains in this list originate from one sample, sequenced in a study of T cells in Graves' hyperthyroidism and ophthalmopathy. RNA transcripts yielded amplified TCR beta CDR3 regions. HTBI primers drove first-round RT-PCR of the TCR CDR3. One entry per CDR3 protein results from TCRdb running MiXCR on the multiplex PCR reads. This table has under 450,000 distinct CDR3 sequences, 13% appearing once. What was sequenced was blood. All receptors derive from a young man with Graves' hyperthyroidism that later progressed to Graves' ophthalmopathy.

This clonotype was found a few times. This chain uses TRBV5-1 with TRBJ1-4; 9 nucleotides match TRBD1. The CDR3 contains 14 residues. V dropped 4 bases and J dropped 8; count of bases not matched to a gene: 6. CDR1 is SGHRS, CDR2 YFSETQ, per germline. CDR3 sequence (DNA): TGCGCCAGCAGCCGGGGACAGGGACCCGAAAAACTGTTTTTT. This encodes CASSRGQGPEKLFF.

This clonotype was picked up many times. The V call is TRBV7-2, the J call TRBJ1-4; D gene ambiguous. Trimming pared 11 bases from V and 0 bases from J, leaving 10 bases between. Germline V gene lookup returns CDR1 SGHTA and CDR2 FQGNSA. The CDR3 contains 13 residues. This chain's CDR3 is CAARSTTNEKLFF. CDR3 sequence (DNA): TGTGCCGCCCGTAGTACAACTAATGAAAAACTGTTTTTT.

This clonotype was counted a few times. The V gene is TRBV20-1, the J gene TRBJ2-2, with D perhaps TRBD1 (6 bases). V lost 4 bases, J lost 3 bases, and 9 bases lay in between. From germline, CDR1 is DFQATT and CDR2 SNEGSKA (reference sequence). CDR3 size: 13 residues. CDR3 bases: TGCAGTGCTATCGCAGGGGACACCGGGGAGCTGTTTTTT. It is translated as CSAIAGDTGELFF.

The chain couples TRBV13 to TRBJ2-7; the match to TRBD1 covers 10 bases. Per the germline V gene, CDR1 is PRHDT and CDR2 is FYEKMQ (reference sequence). V lost 2 bases, J lost 6 bases, and 13 bases stayed unmatched. This CDR3 region has 17 residues. The CDR3: CASSLLMTGGALREQYF. The CDR3, as DNA: TGTGCCAGCAGCTTATTAATGACAGGGGGCGCGTTGCGCGAGCAGTACTTC. Using reference TRBV13 and TRBJ2-7 for the parts outside the CDR3, the full variable domain is AAGVIQSPRHLIKEKRETATLKCYPIPRHDTVYWYQQGPGQDPQFLISFYEKMQSDKGSIPDRFSAQQFSDYHSELNMSSLELGDSALYFCASSLLMTGGALREQYFGPGTRLTVT.

The V call is TRBV4-1, the J call TRBJ2-5; D might be TRBD2 (5 bases). The V gene lost 4 bases and the J gene lost 5 bases, with 11 bases spanning the gap. The germline gives CDR1 MGHRA, CDR2 YSYEKL. This CDR3 region has 13 residues. The CDR3 here is CASSRLAVETQYF. The CDR3 bases are TGCGCCAGCAGCCGGCTAGCAGTCGAGACCCAGTACTTC.

The chain is built from TRBV6-2 or TRBV6-3 and TRBJ2-5; D not certain. V lost 7 bases and J lost 6, with 15 bases in between. The CDR3 runs 13 residues. Germline V gives CDR1 MNHEY, CDR2 SVGEGT. As DNA, the CDR3 is TGTGCCAGCACTTCTGATGGGGTAAAGACCCAGTACTTC. Translated, it gives CASTSDGVKTQYF.

This clonotype was seen more than once but under ten times. The gene calls are TRBV7-8 and TRBJ2-6; D is unclear. This CDR3 contains 15 residues. The V gene lost 3 bases and the J gene lost 3 bases, with 9 bases spanning the gap. Germline CDR1 and CDR2: SGHVS and FQNEAQ. Written as DNA, the CDR3 is TGTGCCAGCAGCTTCGCATTAAGTGGGGCCAACGTCCTGACTTTC. This gives the protein CASSFALSGANVLTF.

The J gene is TRBJ2-1, the V gene TRBV11-2; 7 nucleotides align to TRBD2. Germline-derived CDR1 and CDR2 are SGHAT and FQNNGV. J lost 9 bases, V lost 4 bases, and 18 bases had no gene match. CDR3 length: 17 amino acids. The CDR3 DNA reads as TGTGCCAGCAGCTCAGGTCTACGGGGGGTCATTAAGGGTGAGCAGTTCTTC. It codes for CASSSGLRGVIKGEQFF.

This clonotype was picked up many times. The chain has TRBV12-3 or TRBV12-4 and TRBJ2-2; D is perhaps TRBD2 (6 bases). Trimming shortened V by 5 bases and J by 5 bases, and 9 bases separated the two germline ends. The CDR3 extends over 13 amino acids. This chain's CDR3 is CASSDRGTGELFF. The CDR3 coding sequence is TGTGCCAGCAGTGACCGGGGGACCGGGGAGCTGTTTTTT.

This clonotype was recorded a few times. The chain employs TRBV5-1 and TRBJ1-6, with a tentative D call TRBD1 (6 bases). Germline V gene sequence: CDR1 SGHRS, CDR2 YFSETQ. The CDR3 runs 16 residues. V lost 0 bases, J lost 6 bases, and 13 bases lay in between. The CDR3 DNA sequence: TGCGCCAGCAGCTTGGAGGGAAGGGGGTCTAATTCACCCCTCCACTTT. Its protein product is CASSLEGRGSNSPLHF.

The CDR3: CASSPSTDIQPQHF. The CDR3 DNA is TGTGCCAGCAGCCCTAGTACAGATATTCAGCCCCAGCATTTT. V gene TRBV7-9 combines with J gene TRBJ1-5; D unresolved. CDR3 length: 14 amino acids. V lost 5 bases to trimming and J lost 6 bases, with 14 bases between them. Germline loops: CDR1 SEHNR, CDR2 FQNEAQ (reference sequence). Together with reference TRBV7-9 and TRBJ1-5, the CDR3 gives the full variable domain: DTGVSQNPRHKITKRGQNVTFRCDPISEHNRLYWYRQTLGQGPEFLTYFQNEAQLEKSRLLSDRFSAERPKGSFSTLEIQRTEQGDSAMYLCASSPSTDIQPQHFGDGTRLSIL.

The J gene is TRBJ2-1, the V gene TRBV13; D is unresolved. This CDR3 has 13 amino acids. CDR1 and CDR2 from the germline V gene are PRHDT and FYEKMQ (reference sequence). V was clipped by 2 bases and J by 6 bases, with 8 bases between them. The CDR3 protein is CASSLRNGNEQFF. The CDR3 DNA reads as TGTGCCAGCAGCTTACGGAACGGCAATGAGCAGTTCTTC.

This clonotype showed up just a few times. The chain links TRBV28 to TRBJ2-5; D is undetermined. The CDR3 consists of 13 residues. Looked up from germline, CDR1 is MDHEN and CDR2 is SYDVKM. V was clipped by 10 bases and J by 2 bases, with 14 bases between them. DNA of the CDR3: TGTGCCACCCGTGATAGCCGGCAAGAGACCCAGTACTTC. Translated: CATRDSRQETQYF.

This clonotype was seen many times. The chain carries TRBV20-1 and TRBJ1-1; the D is unclear. Germline V gene lookup returns CDR1 DFQATT and CDR2 SNEGSKA (reference sequence). Trimming removed 3 bases at V and 0 bases at J, with 2 bases between. This CDR3 is built from 11 residues. The CDR3, as DNA: TGCAGTGCTAGGATGAACACTGAAGCTTTCTTT. Translating gives CSARMNTEAFF.

DNA for the CDR3: TGCAGAGTCAGGGCCGGGCAGGGTGCTAACTATGGCTACACCTTC. Amino acids: CRVRAGQGANYGYTF. The chain uses TRBV29-1 and TRBJ1-2; D might be TRBD1 (5 bases). The CDR3 runs 15 residues. Germline values: CDR1 SQVTM, CDR2 ANQGSEA. Full variable domain (remainder filled in from reference TRBV29-1 and TRBJ1-2): SAVISQKPSRDICQRGTSLTIQCQVDSQVTMMFWYRQQPGQSLTLIATANQGSEATYESGFVIDKFPISRPNLTFSTLTVSNMSPEDSSIYLCRVRAGQGANYGYTFGSGTRLTVV.

The chain has TRBV20-1 and TRBJ1-3; D gene unclear. Germline CDR1 is DFQATT and CDR2 is SNEGSKA (reference sequence). The CDR3 has 12 residues. V lost 0 bases to trimming and J lost 4 bases, with 4 bases between them. This CDR3 is CSARDGGNTIYF. The DNA for the CDR3 is TGCAGTGCTAGAGATGGCGGAAACACCATATATTTT.

Ten or more counts support this clonotype. CDR3 DNA sequence: TGTGCCAGCAGTTTTGGGTTTGTTCGGGGGCAGAGGGATCAGCCCCAGCATTTT. It yields the protein CASSFGFVRGQRDQPQHF. The rearrangement joins TRBV28 to TRBJ1-5, with TRBD1 as a possible D gene (6 bases). Trimming pared 3 bases from V and 5 bases from J, leaving 23 bases between. The CDR3 contains 18 residues. Germline V lookup: CDR1 MDHEN, CDR2 SYDVKM. Combining the CDR3 with reference TRBV28 and TRBJ1-5 gives the whole variable domain DVKVTQSSRYLVKRTGEKVFLECVQDMDHENMFWYRQDPGLGLRLIYFSYDVKMKEKGDIPEGYSVSREKKERFSLILESASTNQTSMYLCASSFGFVRGQRDQPQHFGDGTRLSIL.

Ten or more counts support this clonotype. This chain uses TRBV5-1 with TRBJ1-1; D is undetermined. CDR3 size: 13 residues. Germline CDR1 and CDR2: SGHRS and YFSETQ. Trimming cost V 4 bases and J 0 bases, with 7 bases left between them. The CDR3 sequence: CASSRSMNTEAFF. The CDR3 DNA reads TGCGCCAGCAGCAGGAGCATGAACACTGAAGCTTTCTTT.

In this sample, this clonotype turned up many times. This chain connects TRBV7-2 to TRBJ2-2; D is ambiguous. The CDR3 is 16 residues long. Deletions cut 1 base from V and 3 bases from J, with 12 bases between. The germline V gene encodes CDR1 SGHTA and CDR2 FQGNSA. The CDR3 is CASSLVSGSYTGELFF. The CDR3 bases are TGTGCCAGCAGCTTAGTGTCTGGGTCCTACACCGGGGAGCTGTTTTTT.

This clonotype was detected ten times or more. The rearrangement joins TRBV28 to TRBJ1-4; the D gene is possibly TRBD1 (5 bases). This CDR3 is 15 amino acids long. V was clipped by 7 bases and J by 0 bases, with 12 bases between them. Germline CDR1 MDHEN, CDR2 SYDVKM. CDR3 nucleotide sequence: TGTGCCAGCACCTCGGGGGAGCCAACTAATGAAAAACTGTTTTTT. This sequence encodes CASTSGEPTNEKLFF.